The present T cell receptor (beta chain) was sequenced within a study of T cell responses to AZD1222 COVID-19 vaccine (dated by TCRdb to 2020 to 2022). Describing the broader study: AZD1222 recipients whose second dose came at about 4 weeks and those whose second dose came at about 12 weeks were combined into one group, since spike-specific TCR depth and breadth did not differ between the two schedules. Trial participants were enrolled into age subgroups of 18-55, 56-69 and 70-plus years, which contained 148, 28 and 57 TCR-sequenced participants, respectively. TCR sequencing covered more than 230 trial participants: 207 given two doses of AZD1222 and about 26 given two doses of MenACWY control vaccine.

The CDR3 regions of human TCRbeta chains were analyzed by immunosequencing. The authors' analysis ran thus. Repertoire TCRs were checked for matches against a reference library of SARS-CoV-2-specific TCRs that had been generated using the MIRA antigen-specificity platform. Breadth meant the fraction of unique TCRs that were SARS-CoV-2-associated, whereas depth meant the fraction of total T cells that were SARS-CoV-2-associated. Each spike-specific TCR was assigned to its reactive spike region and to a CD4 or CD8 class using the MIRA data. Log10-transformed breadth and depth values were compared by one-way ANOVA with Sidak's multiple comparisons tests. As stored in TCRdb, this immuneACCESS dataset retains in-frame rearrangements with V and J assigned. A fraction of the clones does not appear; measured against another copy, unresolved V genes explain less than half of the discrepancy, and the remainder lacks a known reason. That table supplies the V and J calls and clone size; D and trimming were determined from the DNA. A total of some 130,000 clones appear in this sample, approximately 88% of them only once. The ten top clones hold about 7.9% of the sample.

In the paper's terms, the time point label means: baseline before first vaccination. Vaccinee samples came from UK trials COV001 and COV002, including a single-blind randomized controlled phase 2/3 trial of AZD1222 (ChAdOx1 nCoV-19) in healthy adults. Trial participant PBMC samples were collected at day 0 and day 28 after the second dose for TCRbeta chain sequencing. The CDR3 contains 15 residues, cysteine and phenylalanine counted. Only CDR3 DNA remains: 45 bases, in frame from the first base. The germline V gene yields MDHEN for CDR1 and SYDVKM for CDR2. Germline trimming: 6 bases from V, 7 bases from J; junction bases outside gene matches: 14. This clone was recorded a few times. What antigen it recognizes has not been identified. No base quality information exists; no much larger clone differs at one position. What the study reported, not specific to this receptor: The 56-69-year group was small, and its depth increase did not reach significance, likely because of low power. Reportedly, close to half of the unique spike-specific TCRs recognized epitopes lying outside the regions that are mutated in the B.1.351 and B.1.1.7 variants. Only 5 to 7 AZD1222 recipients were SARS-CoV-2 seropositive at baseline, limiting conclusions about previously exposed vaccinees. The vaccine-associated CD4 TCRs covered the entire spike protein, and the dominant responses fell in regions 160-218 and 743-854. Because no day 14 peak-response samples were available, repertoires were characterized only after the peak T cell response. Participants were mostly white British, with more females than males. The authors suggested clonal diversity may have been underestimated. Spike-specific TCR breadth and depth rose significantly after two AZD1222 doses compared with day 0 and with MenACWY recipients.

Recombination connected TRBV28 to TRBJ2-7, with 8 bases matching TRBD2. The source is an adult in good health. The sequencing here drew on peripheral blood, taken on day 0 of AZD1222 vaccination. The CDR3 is CASSPRGNGGVEQYF. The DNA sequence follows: TGTGCCAGCAGCCCACGGGGTAACGGGGGGGTTGAGCAGTACTTC.